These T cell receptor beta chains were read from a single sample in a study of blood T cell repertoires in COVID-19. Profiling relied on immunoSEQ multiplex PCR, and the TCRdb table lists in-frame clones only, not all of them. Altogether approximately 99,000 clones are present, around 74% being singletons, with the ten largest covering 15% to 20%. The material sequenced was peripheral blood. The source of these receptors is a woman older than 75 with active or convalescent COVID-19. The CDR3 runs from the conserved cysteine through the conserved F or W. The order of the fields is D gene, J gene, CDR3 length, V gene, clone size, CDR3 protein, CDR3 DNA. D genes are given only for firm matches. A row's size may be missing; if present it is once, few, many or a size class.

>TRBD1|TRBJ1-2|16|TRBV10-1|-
CASSEWDRGDNYGYTF
TGCGCCAGCAGTGAGTGGGACAGGGGTGATAACTATGGCTACACCTTC
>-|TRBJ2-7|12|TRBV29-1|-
CSAWTDTYEQYF
TGCAGCGCCTGGACAGACACCTACGAGCAGTACTTC
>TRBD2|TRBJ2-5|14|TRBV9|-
CASSETSGQETQYF
TGTGCCAGCAGCGAGACTAGCGGCCAAGAGACCCAGTACTTC
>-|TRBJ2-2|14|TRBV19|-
CASHRVWGTGELFF
TGTGCCAGCCACAGGGTCTGGGGCACCGGGGAGCTGTTTTTT
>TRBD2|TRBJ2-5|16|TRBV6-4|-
CASSAFIRLAQETQYF
TGTGCCAGCAGTGCCTTTATCCGACTAGCTCAAGAGACCCAGTACTTC
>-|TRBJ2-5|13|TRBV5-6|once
CASSLGGGETQYF
TGTGCCAGCAGCTTAGGAGGTGGGGAGACCCAGTACTTC
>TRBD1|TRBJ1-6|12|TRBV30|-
CALRQGNSPLHF
TGTGCACTCAGACAGGGAAATTCACCCCTCCACTTT
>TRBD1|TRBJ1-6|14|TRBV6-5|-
CASSYWTGQSPLHF
TGTGCCAGCAGTTACTGGACAGGGCAGTCACCCCTCCACTTT
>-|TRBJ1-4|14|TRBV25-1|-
CASRSPGLIGKLFF
TGTGCCAGCAGATCGCCAGGGTTAATAGGAAAACTGTTTTTT
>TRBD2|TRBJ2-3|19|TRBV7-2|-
CASTRDRRREGHGSATQYF
TGTGCCAGCACCCGGGACAGAAGGCGGGAGGGGCACGGGTCGGCTACGCAGTATTTT
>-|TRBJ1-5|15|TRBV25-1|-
CASSGRTTNNQPQHF
TGTGCCAGCAGTGGACGGACAACCAACAATCAGCCCCAGCATTTT
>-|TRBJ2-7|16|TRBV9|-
CASSVGIRARDYEQYF
TGTGCCAGCAGCGTAGGAATCAGAGCGAGAGACTACGAGCAGTACTTC
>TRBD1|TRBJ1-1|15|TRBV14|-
CASSSSRGRRTEAFF
TGTGCCAGCAGCTCGTCGAGGGGGCGAAGGACTGAAGCTTTCTTT
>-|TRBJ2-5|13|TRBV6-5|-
CASSYRAQQTQYF
TGTGCCAGCAGTTACAGAGCGCAGCAGACCCAGTACTTC
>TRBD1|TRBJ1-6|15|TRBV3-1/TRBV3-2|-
CASRDRVIGNSPLHF
TGTGCCAGCAGGGACAGGGTTATTGGTAATTCACCCCTCCACTTT
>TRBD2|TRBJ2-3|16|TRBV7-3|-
CASALLAGGDSDTQYF
TGTGCCAGCGCACTTCTAGCGGGAGGAGACTCAGATACGCAGTATTTT
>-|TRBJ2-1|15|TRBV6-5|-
CASSRTGGSYNEQFF
TGTGCCAGCAGCCGTACAGGCGGCTCCTACAATGAGCAGTTCTTC
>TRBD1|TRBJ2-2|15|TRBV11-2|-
CASSLMDRATGELFF
TGTGCCAGCAGCCTGATGGACAGGGCCACCGGGGAGCTGTTTTTT
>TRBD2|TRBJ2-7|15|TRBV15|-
CATSSRTSGTNEQYF
TGTGCCACCAGCAGCCGGACTAGCGGGACGAACGAGCAGTACTTC
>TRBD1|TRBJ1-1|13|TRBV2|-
CASRTYRGTEAFF
TGTGCCAGCAGAACATACAGGGGCACTGAAGCTTTCTTT
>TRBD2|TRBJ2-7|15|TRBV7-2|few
CASSSTSGRGHEQYF
TGTGCCAGCAGCTCGACTAGCGGGAGGGGCCACGAGCAGTACTTC
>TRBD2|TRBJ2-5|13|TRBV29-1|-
CSGRTSGRETQYF
TGCAGCGGACGGACTAGCGGGAGGGAGACCCAGTACTTC
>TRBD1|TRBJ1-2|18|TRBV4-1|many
CASSHARRGQDNLYGYTF
TGCGCCAGCAGCCACGCCCGGAGGGGACAGGATAATCTGTATGGCTACACCTTC
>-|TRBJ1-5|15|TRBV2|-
CASRSAGVFNQPQHF
TGTGCCAGCAGGTCCGCAGGGGTCTTCAATCAGCCCCAGCATTTT
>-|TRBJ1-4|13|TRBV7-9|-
CASSLSGFEKLFF
TGTGCCAGCAGCTTATCGGGGTTTGAAAAACTGTTTTTT
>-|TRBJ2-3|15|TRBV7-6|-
CASSPVGASTDTQYF
TGTGCCAGCAGCCCCGTTGGGGCGAGCACAGATACGCAGTATTTT
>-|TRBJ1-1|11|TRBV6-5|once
CASFAGTEAFF
TGTGCCAGCTTCGCAGGCACTGAAGCTTTCTTT
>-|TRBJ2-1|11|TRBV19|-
CASFRNNEQFF
TGTGCCAGTTTTAGAAACAATGAGCAGTTCTTC
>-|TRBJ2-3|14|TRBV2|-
CASLLSGGTDTQYF
TGTGCCAGCTTGCTGTCAGGGGGCACAGATACGCAGTATTTT
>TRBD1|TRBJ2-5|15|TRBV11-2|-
CASSSYRGLGETQYF
TGTGCCAGCAGTTCTTACAGGGGGTTAGGGGAGACCCAGTACTTC
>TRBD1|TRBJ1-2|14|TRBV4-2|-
CASSQAGQGYGYTF
TGTGCCAGCAGCCAGGCGGGACAGGGCTATGGCTACACCTTC
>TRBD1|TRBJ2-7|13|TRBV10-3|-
CAISGTASYEQYF
TGTGCCATCTCCGGGACAGCTTCCTACGAGCAGTACTTC
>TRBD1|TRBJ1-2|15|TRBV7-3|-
CASSSLPGQYYGYTF
TGTGCCAGCAGCTCCTTACCGGGACAGTACTATGGCTACACCTTC
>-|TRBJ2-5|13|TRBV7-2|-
CASSRGIVETQYF
TGTGCCAGCAGCCGGGGGATCGTGGAGACCCAGTACTTC
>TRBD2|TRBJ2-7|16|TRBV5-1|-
CASSSRSLAGVNEQYF
TGCGCCAGCAGCTCCCGGAGTCTAGCGGGAGTAAACGAGCAGTACTTC
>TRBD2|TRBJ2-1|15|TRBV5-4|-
CASSYPGLASNEQFF
TGTGCCAGCAGCTATCCGGGACTAGCCTCCAATGAGCAGTTCTTC
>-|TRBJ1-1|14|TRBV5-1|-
CASSVPGTNTEAFF
TGTGCCAGCAGCGTGCCGGGAACGAACACTGAAGCTTTCTTT
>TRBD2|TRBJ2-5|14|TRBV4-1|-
CASSQYSGLETQYF
TGCGCCAGCAGCCAATATAGCGGGCTAGAGACCCAGTACTTC
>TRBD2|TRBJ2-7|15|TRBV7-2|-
CASSLVAGAIYEQYF
TGTGCCAGCAGCTTAGTAGCGGGGGCAATATACGAGCAGTACTTC